Sequencing of this TCR beta chain was carried out in a study of blood T cell repertoires in COVID-19 (dated by TCRdb to 2018 to 2020). For context, the study as a whole: The collaborator samples originated in the United States, Italy and Spain and spanned the acute and convalescent phases of COVID-19. Subjects who had been exposed to COVID-19, were actively infected with it, or had recovered from it provided the deeply sampled blood TCRbeta repertoires that made up the dataset. The material from the prospective study consisted of cDNA or gDNA derived from T cells, B-cell-depleted T cells, or PBMCs. Nearly every sample came with metadata listing a de-identified subject ID, COVID-19 status, age in years and sex. A freely available public database, intended as a resource for researchers studying the immune response to SARS-CoV-2, is where the repertoires were released. The samples were drawn from two sources: the first 160 participants of the ongoing ImmuneRACE study, and 950 to 1,500 subjects contributed by 6 global collaborators. HLA class I and class II types, where available, came from metadata supplied by the sample provider rather than from assay-based typing. General conclusions and limits of the study: The amount of clinical and demographic metadata varied by source and participant and was provided uncurated.

A second Seattle source provided samples from volunteer blood donors who had recovered from COVID-19. Collaborating institutions collected whole blood in K2EDTA tubes following their own protocols. For TCRbeta analysis, collaborator samples were shipped as frozen whole blood, as isolated PBMCs, or as DNA extracted from either sample type. As to this clone: Its antigen remains unidentified. Within one base of it there is no much larger clone, and no base qualities were kept.

TCRbeta CDR3 regions were amplified from genomic DNA using the immunoSEQ Assay, a bias-controlled multiplex PCR. As for how the authors treated the data: The number of nucleated cells in each sample was estimated by amplification of reference gene primers within the assay. To quantify the absolute abundance of each unique TCRbeta CDR3 rearrangement, sequence reads were collapsed and filtered. Productive Simpson clonality was computed per sample as the square root of Simpson's diversity index over productive rearrangements. The table comes from immuneACCESS by way of TCRdb, which keeps in-frame sequences with V and J called. Part of the clones is missing from these tables; in studies checked, under half for an unresolved V gene and the rest for unknown reasons. The DNA was the basis for D and trimming; V, J and clone size are from that table. This sample comprises 170,000 or so clones, nearly 90% of them detected only once. The ten largest clonotypes hold 1.5% to 2% of the sample.

Based on the germline V gene, the CDR1 and CDR2 sequences are SGDLS and YYNGEE. The CDR3, cysteine through phenylalanine, is 15 amino acids long. The only DNA kept is the CDR3, 45 bases in frame from the first base. The junction shows trimming of 4 bases on V and 0 bases on J, and the gene matches do not reach 6 bases of it. Sequences were obtained from peripheral blood. The sequence links TRBV9 to TRBJ2-5, with 7 bases in between that match TRBD2. This TCR was sampled from a man aged 18 to 30 who had recovered from COVID-19. The DNA reads as follows: TGTGCCAGCAGCACTCGGGGAGGGTACCAAGAGACCCAGTACTTC. Protein translation: CASSTRGGYQETQYF.